This TCR beta chain is from a study of T cells in Graves' hyperthyroidism and ophthalmopathy. Newly diagnosed patients aged 18 to 65 had hyperthyroidism of under 2 months' duration. This CDR3 spans 16 amino acids. Germline CDR1 reads SGHVS; CDR2 reads FQNEAQ. The V and J ends lost 5 bases and 3 bases respectively, with 19 bases between them. The CDR3 regions of TCR beta were amplified from RNA transcripts. In the first-round RT-PCR of the TCR CDR3, the HTBI primer set was used. TCRdb fed the multiplex PCR reads into MiXCR, producing one record per CDR3 protein. The sample yields some 400,000 distinct CDR3 sequences, around 14% seen once.

The specimen sequenced was blood. The chain links TRBV7-8 to TRBJ2-5; D is unresolved. The TCR originated in a woman aged 60 to 75 with Graves' hyperthyroidism. CDR3: CASSRTLLRKEETQYF. CDR3 coding DNA: TGTGCCAGCAGCCGAACTTTATTACGTAAGGAAGAGACCCAGTACTTC.